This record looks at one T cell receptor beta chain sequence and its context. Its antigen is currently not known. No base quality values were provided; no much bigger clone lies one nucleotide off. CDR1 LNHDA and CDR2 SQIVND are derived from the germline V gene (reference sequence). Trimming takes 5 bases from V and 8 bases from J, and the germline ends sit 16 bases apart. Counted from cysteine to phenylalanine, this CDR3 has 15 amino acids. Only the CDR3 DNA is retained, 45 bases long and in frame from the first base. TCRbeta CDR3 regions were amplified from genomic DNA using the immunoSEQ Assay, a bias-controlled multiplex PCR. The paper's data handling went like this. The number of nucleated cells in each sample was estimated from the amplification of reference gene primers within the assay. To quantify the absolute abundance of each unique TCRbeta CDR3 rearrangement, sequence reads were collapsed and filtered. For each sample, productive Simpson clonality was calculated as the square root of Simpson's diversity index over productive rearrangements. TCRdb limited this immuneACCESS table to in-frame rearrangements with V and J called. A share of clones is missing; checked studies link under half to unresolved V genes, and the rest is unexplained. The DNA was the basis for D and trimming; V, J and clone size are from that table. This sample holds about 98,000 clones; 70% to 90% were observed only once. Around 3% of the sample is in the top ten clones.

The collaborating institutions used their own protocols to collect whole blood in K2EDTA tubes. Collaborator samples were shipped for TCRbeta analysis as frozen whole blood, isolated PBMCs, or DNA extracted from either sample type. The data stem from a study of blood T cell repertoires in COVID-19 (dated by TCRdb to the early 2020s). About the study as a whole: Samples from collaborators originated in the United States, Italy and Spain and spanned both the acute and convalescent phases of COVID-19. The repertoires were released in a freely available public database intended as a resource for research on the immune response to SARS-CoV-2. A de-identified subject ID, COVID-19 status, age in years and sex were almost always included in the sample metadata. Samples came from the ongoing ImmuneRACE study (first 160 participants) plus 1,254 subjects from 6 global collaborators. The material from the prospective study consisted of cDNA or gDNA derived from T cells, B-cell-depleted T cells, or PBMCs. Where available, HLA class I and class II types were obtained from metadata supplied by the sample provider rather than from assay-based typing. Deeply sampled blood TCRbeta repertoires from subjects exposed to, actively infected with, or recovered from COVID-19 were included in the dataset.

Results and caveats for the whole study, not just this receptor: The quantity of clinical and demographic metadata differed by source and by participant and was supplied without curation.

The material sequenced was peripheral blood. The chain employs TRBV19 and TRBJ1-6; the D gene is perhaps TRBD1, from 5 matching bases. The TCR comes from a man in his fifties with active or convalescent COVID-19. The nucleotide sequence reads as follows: TGTGCCAGTAGTGACTTTGGCGACAGTTATTCACCCCTCCACTTT. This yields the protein CASSDFGDSYSPLHF.